The clone carrying this T cell receptor (beta chain) was counted a single time. Antigen: not known. A junction boundary mismatches the germline segment, possibly from a read error. The sample is drawn from a study of long-term antiretroviral therapy in people with HIV. General study points: Older ART regimens were possibly in use when the blood was collected between about 2004 and 2018. Whichever time point was examined, clones expanded before ART dominated the repertoire.

Running of the v3.0 immunoSEQ assay took place at survey level. Clones were sequenced by immunoSEQ multiplex PCR, and TCRdb holds only the in-frame ones, with some missing. The sample lists fewer than 45,000 clones, 90% to 95% occurring once. All donors provided no fewer than one pre-ART and no fewer than two post-ART PBMC samples. 1-10 million cryopreserved PBMC were held in samples before DNA extraction. The CDR3 has 15 residues. Germline CDR1 is SNHLY and CDR2 is FYNNEI. This sequence was found in a woman aged 45-59 years with HIV. The V and J genes are TRBV2 and TRBJ1-3; D unclear. Sequenced material: unsorted PBMCs, taken 3.7 years after starting antiretroviral therapy. CDR3 in DNA: TGTGCCAGCAGTCAAGCAGCCTCCTCTGGAAACACCATATATTTT. Its protein product is CASSQAASSGNTIYF.